These 5 T cell receptor beta chains were sequenced from one sample in a study of CD8 T cells in Susac syndrome. Random hexamers primed reverse transcription of about 0.5 to 1 ug RNA. A single record per CDR3 protein comes from TCRdb applying MiXCR to the immunoSEQ multiplex PCR reads. This table holds about 430,000 distinct CDR3 sequences, roughly 85% found once. The sequenced material came from CD8+ T cells from PBMCs. These receptors originate from a human donor with multiple sclerosis.

The rearrangement links TRBV20-1 to TRBJ2-7, with 10 bases matching TRBD1. The V segment lost 0 bases and the J segment 4 bases; nucleotides outside the gene matches: 3. Germline assignment: CDR1 DFQATT and CDR2 SNEGSKA (reference sequence). There are 14 residues in the CDR3. The CDR3: CSARDEDRGYEQYF. DNA of the CDR3: TGCAGTGCTAGAGATGAGGACAGGGGGTACGAGCAGTACTTC.

V gene TRBV6-5 combines with J gene TRBJ2-7; perhaps TRBD1 as D (5 bases). CDR1 MNHEY and CDR2 SVGAGI come from the germline V gene. V dropped 1 base and J dropped 6 bases, with 16 bases sitting between them. The CDR3 covers 15 residues. CDR3 loop: CASSYYTGPSAEQYF. The CDR3 DNA reads as TGTGCCAGCAGTTACTACACAGGCCCATCCGCCGAGCAGTACTTC.

V gene TRBV14 combines with J gene TRBJ2-7; 7 bases line up with TRBD1. The CDR3 sequence is 15 residues long. V lost 5 bases, J lost 0 bases, and 7 bases stayed unmatched. Looked up from germline, CDR1 is SGHDN and CDR2 is FVKESK. The CDR3 DNA is TGTGCCAGCAGCAGAAGGGACAGCCTCTCCTACGAGCAGTACTTC. Its protein is CASSRRDSLSYEQYF. Looking up the rest from reference TRBV14 and TRBJ2-7 gives the full variable domain: EAGVTQFPSHSVIEKGQTVTLRCDPISGHDNLYWYRRVMGKEIKFLLHFVKESKQDESGMPNNRFLAERTGGTYSTLKVQPAELEDSGVYFCASSRRDSLSYEQYFGPGTRLTVT.

The V call is TRBV5-1, the J call TRBJ2-7; 7 positions match TRBD1. This CDR3 has 14 residues. J was trimmed by 3 bases and V by 0 bases; bases with no gene match: 3. Per germline, CDR1 SGHRS and CDR2 YFSETQ. CDR3 in DNA: TGCGCCAGCAGCTTGGACGGGACAGACTACGAGCAGTACTTC. This encodes CASSLDGTDYEQYF.

This chain connects TRBV30 to TRBJ2-2; D ambiguous. Trimming cost V 4 bases and J 3 bases, with 6 bases left between them. Germline assignment: CDR1 GTSNPN and CDR2 SVGIG (reference sequence). The CDR3 contains 12 residues. CDR3 amino acids: CAWIFDTGELFF. In DNA, the CDR3 is TGTGCCTGGATTTTTGACACCGGGGAGCTGTTTTTT.